One sample yielded the 6 T cell receptor beta chains listed below, sequenced in a study of T cell repertoires in cytomegalovirus infection. In TCRdb, the reads were re-called with MiXCR into one record per CDR3 protein. There are fewer than 950,000 distinct CDR3 sequences in the sample; 30% to 35% occur only once, and roughly 12% lies in the top ten. No antigen has been identified for these receptors. The sample was cultured CD8+ T cells from PBMCs, taken from culture after CMV antigen stimulation. Source of these receptors: a human donor in good health (CMV status not recorded). Some clones in this sample may be carry-over from other donors' samples.

The chain couples TRBV6-2 or TRBV6-3 to TRBJ2-3; 10 positions match TRBD2. The CDR3 runs to 15 residues. The J segment lost 6 bases and the V segment lost 6 bases, leaving 9 bases of the junction unmatched. Germline CDR1 MNHEY, CDR2 SVGEGT. CDR3 sequence reads: CASSRAGGPFDTQYF. CDR3 sequence (DNA): TGTGCCAGCAGCCGAGCGGGGGGGCCTTTCGATACGCAGTATTTT.

This clonotype was detected many times. The chain has TRBV7-6 and TRBJ1-4, with D tentatively TRBD1 (5 bases). Looked up from germline, CDR1 is SGHVS and CDR2 is FNYEAQ. The CDR3 loop spans 14 amino acids. Deletions cut 5 bases from V and 6 bases from J, with 13 bases between. CDR3 DNA: TGTGCCAGCAGCCTGGACACAGGCCATGAAAAACTGTTTTTT. Protein product: CASSLDTGHEKLFF.

This clonotype has only one observation. The J gene is TRBJ2-3, the V gene TRBV28; TRBD2 matches at 7 bases. In germline, CDR1 is MDHEN, CDR2 SYDVKM. The J segment lost 0 bases and the V segment lost 6 bases, leaving 15 bases of the junction unmatched. This CDR3 is built from 18 residues. In DNA form, the CDR3 reads TGTGCCAGCAGACAAGAGCGGGGAGGAGGTTATAGCACAGATACGCAGTATTTT. The encoded protein is CASRQERGGGYSTDTQYF.

This clonotype was picked up a small number of times. J is TRBJ1-2 and V is TRBV2; D gene unclear. Germline CDR1 is SNHLY and CDR2 is FYNNEI. CDR3 length equals 13 residues. The V end lost 8 bases, the J end lost 2 bases, and 12 bases lay between the germline ends. The CDR3 nucleotides read TGTGCCAGCGAAGGGCAGTACAACTATGGCTACACCTTC. It is translated as CASEGQYNYGYTF. The full variable domain, rest sourced from reference TRBV2 and TRBJ1-2, is EPEVTQTPSHQVTQMGQEVILRCVPISNHLYFYWYRQILGQKVEFLVSFYNNEISEKSEIFDDQFSVERPDGSNFTLKIRSTKLEDSAMYFCASEGQYNYGYTFGSGTRLTVV.

This clonotype was picked up a small number of times. J is TRBJ2-7 and V is TRBV6-1, with 11 bases matching TRBD2. Per the germline V gene, CDR1 is MNHNS and CDR2 is SASEGT. This CDR3 has 15 amino acids. J gave up 0 bases and V 2 bases, and 0 bases lay outside the gene matches. The CDR3 loop reads CASSETSGSSYEQYF. CDR3 in DNA: TGTGCCAGCAGTGAAACTAGCGGGAGCTCCTACGAGCAGTACTTC.

This clonotype was counted a few times. V is TRBV6-5 and J is TRBJ2-1, with 15 nucleotides matching TRBD2. Germline V lookup: CDR1 MNHEY, CDR2 SVGAGI. The junction had 4 bases not matched to a gene; V was cut back by 6 bases and J by 1 base. The CDR3 has 17 residues. This CDR3 is CASSQGLAGGSYNEQFF. CDR3 in DNA: TGTGCCAGCAGCCAAGGACTAGCGGGGGGGTCCTACAATGAGCAGTTCTTC.